This T cell receptor beta chain is from a study of blood T cell repertoires in COVID-19. The wider study: Samples taken during acute and convalescent COVID-19 were collected in the United States, Italy and Spain.

Germline CDR1 LNHDA, CDR2 SQIVND (reference sequence). The CDR3 is made up of 16 amino acids. Trimming shortened V by 6 bases and J by 0 bases, and 17 bases separated the two germline ends. Using immunoSEQ multiplex PCR, the repertoire was profiled, and TCRdb retains in-frame clones only, with some absent. In the table there are around 130,000 clones, 86% of which are singletons. This clonotype originated in a woman aged 45-59 years who had recovered from COVID-19. Source material: PBMCs or T cells enriched from blood (not recorded which). The rearrangement links TRBV19 to TRBJ1-1, with TRBD1 as a possible D gene (5 bases). The CDR3 nucleotides are TGTGCCAGTAGGAAGTGGACCCTACAGGTGAACACTGAAGCTTTCTTT. Translated, it gives CASRKWTLQVNTEAFF.